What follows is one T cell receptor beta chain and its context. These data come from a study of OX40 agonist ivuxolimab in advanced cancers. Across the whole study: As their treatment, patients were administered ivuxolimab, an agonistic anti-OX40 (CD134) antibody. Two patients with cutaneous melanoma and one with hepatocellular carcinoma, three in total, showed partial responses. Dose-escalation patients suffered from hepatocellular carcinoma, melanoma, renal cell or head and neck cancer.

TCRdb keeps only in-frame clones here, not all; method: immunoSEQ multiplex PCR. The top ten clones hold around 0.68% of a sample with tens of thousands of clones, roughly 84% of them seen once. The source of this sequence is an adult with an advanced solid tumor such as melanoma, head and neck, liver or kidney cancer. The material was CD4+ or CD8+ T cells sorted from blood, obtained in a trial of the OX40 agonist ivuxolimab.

The CDR3 protein is CASSRGGPSNYGYTF. The CDR3 region has the DNA TGTGCCAGCTCACGAGGGGGACCCTCTAACTATGGCTACACCTTC. The chain joins TRBV18 to TRBJ1-2; TRBD1 is a possible D gene (6 bases). CDR1 KGHSH and CDR2 LQKENI come from the germline V gene. Between the trimmed V and J ends, which lost 4 bases and 0 bases, there was a span of 12 bases. This CDR3 contains 15 residues.